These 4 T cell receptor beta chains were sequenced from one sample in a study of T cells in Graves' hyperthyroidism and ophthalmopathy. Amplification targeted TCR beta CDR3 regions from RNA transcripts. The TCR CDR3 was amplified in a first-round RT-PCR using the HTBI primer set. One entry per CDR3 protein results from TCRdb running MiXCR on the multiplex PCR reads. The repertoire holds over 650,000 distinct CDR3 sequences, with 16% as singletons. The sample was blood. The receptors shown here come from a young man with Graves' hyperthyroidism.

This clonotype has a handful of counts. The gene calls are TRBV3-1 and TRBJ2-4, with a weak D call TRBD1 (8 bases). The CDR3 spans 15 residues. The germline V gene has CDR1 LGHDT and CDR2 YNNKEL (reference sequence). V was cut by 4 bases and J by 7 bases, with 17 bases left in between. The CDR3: CASSPSTGGENIQYF. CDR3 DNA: TGTGCCAGCAGCCCCTCTACAGGGGGGGAGAACATTCAGTACTTC.

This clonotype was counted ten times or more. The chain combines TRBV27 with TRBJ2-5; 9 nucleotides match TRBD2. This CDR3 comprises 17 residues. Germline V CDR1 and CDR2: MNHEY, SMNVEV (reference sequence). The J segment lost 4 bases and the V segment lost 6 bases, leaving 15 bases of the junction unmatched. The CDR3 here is CASSKSRREGEGETQYF. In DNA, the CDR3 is TGTGCCAGCAGCAAATCCCGGCGGGAGGGCGAGGGAGAGACCCAGTACTTC.

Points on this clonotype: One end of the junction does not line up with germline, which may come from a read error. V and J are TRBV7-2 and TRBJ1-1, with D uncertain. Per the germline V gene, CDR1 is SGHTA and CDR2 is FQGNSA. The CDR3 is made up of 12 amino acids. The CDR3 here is CASTLILEAAFF. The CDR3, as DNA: TGTGCCAGCACCTTAATCCTCGAGGCGGCTTTCTTT.

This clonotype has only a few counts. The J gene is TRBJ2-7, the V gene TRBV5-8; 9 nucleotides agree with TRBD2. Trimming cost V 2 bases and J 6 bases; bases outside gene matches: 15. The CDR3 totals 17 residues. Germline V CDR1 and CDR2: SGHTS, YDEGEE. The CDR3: CASSFGGSSGVLSEQYF. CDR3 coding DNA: TGTGCCAGCAGCTTTGGGGGGTCTAGCGGGGTCCTGAGCGAGCAGTACTTC. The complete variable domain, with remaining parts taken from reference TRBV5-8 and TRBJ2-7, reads EAGVTQSPTHLIKTRGQQATLRCSPISGHTSVYWYQQALGLGLQFLLWYDEGEERNRGNFPPRFSGRQFPNYSSELNVNALELEDSALYLCASSFGGSSGVLSEQYFGPGTRLTVT.